This entry describes one T cell receptor beta chain. Under the authors' procedure: Amplification of reference gene primers provided the estimated nucleated cell counts. Profiled with immunoSEQ multiplex PCR; TCRdb holds only in-frame clones, not every one. Clone size and the V and J calls come from that table; the DNA yielded D and trimming. Counted here are roughly 250,000 clones, around 87% occurring once; the ten biggest clones make up approximately 2.2%. The data were taken from a study of blood T cell repertoires in COVID-19. Study-level information: Collection of acute and convalescent COVID-19 samples took place in the United States, Italy and Spain. PBMCs, B-cell-depleted T cells, or T cells provided the cDNA or gDNA that made up the material.

Sequenced material: peripheral blood. The sequence was collected from a woman between 50 and 59 years old with acute or convalescent COVID-19.

CDR3 sequence: CSAKLRDQPQHF. CDR3 DNA sequence: TGCAGCGCGAAACTCAGGGATCAGCCCCAGCATTTT. V is TRBV29-1 and J is TRBJ1-5; tentative D call: TRBD1 (5 bases). CDR1 is SQVTM and CDR2 is ANQGSEA in the germline V gene. This CDR3 has 12 amino acids. V was clipped by 7 bases and J by 5 bases, with 12 bases between them. The entire variable domain, with the rest obtained from reference TRBV29-1 and TRBJ1-5, is as follows: SAVISQKPSRDICQRGTSLTIQCQVDSQVTMMFWYRQQPGQSLTLIATANQGSEATYESGFVIDKFPISRPNLTFSTLTVSNMSPEDSSIYLCSAKLRDQPQHFGDGTRLSIL.